The present TCR beta chain was sequenced within a study of blood T cells in healthy people across ages. Study in general: For every two T cells, template switching captured about one barcoded beta molecule.

The authors ran a second PCR of about 7 to 11 cycles using a sample-barcoded 5' primer and a J-beta primer mix. Every molecule of cDNA carried a tag from a template-switch adaptor with 12 random nucleotides. TCRdb recomputed calls from the 5' RACE reads with MiXCR, one row per CDR3 protein. The sample lists about 580,000 distinct CDR3 sequences, about 45% occurring once. About this clonotype itself: The antigen is undetermined.

General study points: There was a strong correlation between TCR beta diversity and naive T cell percentage.

The specimen was blood. The sequence was obtained from a man aged 80 or over in good health.

For the CDR3, the DNA is TGTGCCAGCAGCTTCCGGGACAGCATCTGGGAGCAGTACTTC. Encoded protein: CASSFRDSIWEQYF. The genes are TRBV7-9 and TRBJ2-5, with 7 bases that match TRBD1. The CDR3 has 14 amino acids. Germline CDR1 is SEHNR and CDR2 is FQNEAQ (reference sequence). V trimming: 3 bases; J trimming: 11 bases; junction bases outside the gene matches: 12. Based on the CDR3 plus reference TRBV7-9 and TRBJ2-5, the full variable domain is DTGVSQNPRHKITKRGQNVTFRCDPISEHNRLYWYRQTLGQGPEFLTYFQNEAQLEKSRLLSDRFSAERPKGSFSTLEIQRTEQGDSAMYLCASSFRDSIWEQYFGPGTRLLVL.